This passage covers 27 T cell receptor beta chains from one sample sequenced in a study of cytomegalovirus exposure and HLA in healthy donors. Both 60 Vbeta primers and 13 Jbeta primers went into the PCR. Method: immunoSEQ multiplex PCR; TCRdb's copy keeps in-frame clones and lacks some. This table has around 150,000 clones, 65% to 85% appearing once. The material sequenced was PBMCs. All receptors derive from a middle-aged man in good health and CMV-seropositive.

The chain links TRBV2 to TRBJ2-5; 7 bases agree with TRBD1. There are 17 residues in the CDR3. CDR1 and CDR2 from the germline V gene are SNHLY and FYNNEI. V gave up 8 bases and J gave up 4 bases; unmatched junction bases: 19. DNA of the CDR3: TGTGCCAGCCCGACCTCCCCCTTTGACAGGGTTGGAGAGACCCAGTACTTC. It yields the protein CASPTSPFDRVGETQYF.

The V and J genes are TRBV4-3 and TRBJ2-3; 10 bases map to TRBD1. CDR1 LGHNA and CDR2 YSLEER come from the germline V gene. This CDR3 has 16 residues. V gave up 2 bases and J gave up 1 base; unmatched junction bases: 3. CDR3: CASSQSGTGGTDTQYF. CDR3 sequence (DNA): TGCGCCAGCAGCCAATCCGGGACAGGGGGCACAGATACGCAGTATTTT.

This sequence joins TRBV28 and TRBJ1-5; 9 bases are a match to TRBD1. V trimming: 6 bases; J trimming: 4 bases; junction bases outside the gene matches: 7. Germline V gives CDR1 MDHEN, CDR2 SYDVKM. CDR3 length: 15 amino acids. The CDR3 nucleotides are TGTGCCAGCAGCGGCGGAGGACAGGGGAATCAGCCCCAGCATTTT. Its translation is CASSGGGQGNQPQHF.

The chain employs TRBV5-1 and TRBJ2-7, with TRBD1 identical over 8 bases. From germline, CDR1 is SGHRS and CDR2 YFSETQ. The J segment lost 7 bases and the V segment lost 3 bases, leaving 9 bases of the junction unmatched. The length of the CDR3 is 14 residues. CDR3 amino acids: CASSSTGGSWEQYF. The CDR3 DNA follows: TGCGCCAGCAGCTCAACAGGGGGGTCTTGGGAGCAGTACTTC.

The genes are TRBV4-1 and TRBJ2-7; weak D call: TRBD1 (6 bases). CDR3 length: 15 amino acids. V was clipped by 1 base and J by 6 bases, with 16 bases between them. Germline assignment: CDR1 MGHRA and CDR2 YSYEKL. The CDR3 is CASSQGGQGTGEQYF. DNA of the CDR3: TGCGCCAGCAGCCAAGGGGGGCAGGGGACGGGCGAGCAGTACTTC.

This chain links TRBV7-6 with TRBJ1-1, with D possibly being TRBD1 (5 bases). This CDR3 has 15 amino acids. Trimming took 7 bases from V and 3 from J, leaving 18 bases between them. Germline CDR1 SGHVS, CDR2 FNYEAQ. CDR3 nucleotides: TGTGCCAGCATCCACCCGCCCGGAGGGGACACTGAAGCTTTCTTT. This translates into CASIHPPGGDTEAFF. The whole variable domain, filled in from reference TRBV7-6 and TRBJ1-1, reads GAGVSQSPRYKVTKRGQDVALRCDPISGHVSLYWYRQALGQGPEFLTYFNYEAQQDKSGLPNDRFSAERPEGSISTLTIQRTEQRDSAMYRCASIHPPGGDTEAFFGQGTRLTVV.

The gene calls are TRBV4-2 and TRBJ1-3, with D perhaps TRBD1 (6 bases). The germline V and J ends were trimmed by 5 bases and 4 bases, with 15 bases remaining between them. The germline gives CDR1 LGHNA, CDR2 YNFKEQ. The CDR3 is 15 residues long. The CDR3 loop is CASSSVGGQGNTIYF. CDR3 DNA: TGTGCCAGCAGCTCCGTCGGGGGGCAAGGAAACACCATATATTTT.

The chain has TRBV7-9 and TRBJ2-7; unclear D gene. V lost 5 bases and J lost 6, with 8 bases in between. This CDR3 contains 11 residues. Germline values: CDR1 SEHNR, CDR2 FQNEAQ (reference sequence). The CDR3 coding sequence is TGTGCCAGCAGCGAGGATTGCGAGCAGTACTTC. Protein product: CASSEDCEQYF.

The rearrangement joins TRBV4-1 to TRBJ2-7, with 9 bases identical to TRBD2. The CDR3 runs to 14 residues. From germline, CDR1 is MGHRA and CDR2 YSYEKL. V shed 4 bases, J shed 7 bases, and the junction held 8 bases outside the gene matches. Written as DNA, the CDR3 is TGCGCCAGCAGCCCCGAGGTAGCGGGGGATGAGCAGTACTTC. It yields the protein CASSPEVAGDEQYF.

The chain is built from TRBV5-1 and TRBJ2-5; 9 bases fit TRBD1. This CDR3 has 15 amino acids. The ends lost 3 bases at V and 5 bases at J; junction bases unmatched: 8. From germline, CDR1 is SGHRS and CDR2 YFSETQ. This CDR3 reads CASSWDRVQTETQYF. The DNA for the CDR3 is TGCGCCAGCAGCTGGGACAGGGTCCAGACGGAGACCCAGTACTTC.

The chain is built from TRBV28 and TRBJ2-7; D might be TRBD2 (5 bases). Germline V lookup: CDR1 MDHEN, CDR2 SYDVKM. V dropped 2 bases and J dropped 10 bases, with 9 bases sitting between them. The CDR3 extends over 11 amino acids. The CDR3 loop is CASSLPGVQYF. The CDR3 DNA is TGTGCCAGCAGTTTACCCGGGGTCCAGTACTTC. Drawing the rest from reference TRBV28 and TRBJ2-7, the complete variable domain is DVKVTQSSRYLVKRTGEKVFLECVQDMDHENMFWYRQDPGLGLRLIYFSYDVKMKEKGDIPEGYSVSREKKERFSLILESASTNQTSMYLCASSLPGVQYFGPGTRLTVT.

This clone was picked up a small number of times. This CDR3 reads CASSPRPIAANGNTIYF. The DNA of the CDR3 is TGTGCCAGCAGCCCGAGGCCCATCGCGGCAAATGGAAACACCATATATTTT. This chain joins TRBV9 and TRBJ1-3; D uncertain. V gave up 4 bases and J gave up 3 bases, with 20 bases separating them. This CDR3 spans 17 amino acids. Germline assignment: CDR1 SGDLS and CDR2 YYNGEE.

The chain links TRBV25-1 to TRBJ1-6; possibly TRBD1 for D (6 bases). From germline, CDR1 is MGHDK and CDR2 SYGVNS. The germline V and J ends were trimmed by 4 bases and 5 bases, with 9 bases remaining between them. The CDR3 is made up of 14 amino acids. The CDR3 sequence is CASSGGGDNSPLHF. The CDR3 DNA is TGTGCCAGCAGTGGAGGGGGAGATAATTCACCCCTCCACTTT.

The rearrangement links TRBV6-5 to TRBJ2-7; D remains ambiguous. This CDR3 spans 14 amino acids. Trimming left V 0 bases short and J 6 bases short, with 12 bases between. Per germline, CDR1 MNHEY and CDR2 SVGAGI. For the CDR3, the DNA is TGTGCCAGCAGTTACTCGTCACTCGGCGGCGAGCAGTACTTC. Translated: CASSYSSLGGEQYF.

This chain joins TRBV9 and TRBJ1-2, with 7 nucleotides matching TRBD1. The CDR3 contains 11 residues. Trimming cost V 1 base and J 14 bases; bases outside gene matches: 5. Germline V gene sequence: CDR1 SGDLS, CDR2 YYNGEE. The CDR3 sequence is CASSVPGTATF. CDR3 DNA: TGTGCCAGCAGCGTACCCGGGACAGCGACCTTC. Full variable domain (missing parts from reference TRBV9 and TRBJ1-2): DSGVTQTPKHLITATGQRVTLRCSPRSGDLSVYWYQQSLDQGLQFLIQYYNGEERAKGNILERFSAQQFPDLHSELNLSSLELGDSALYFCASSVPGTATFGSGTRLTVV.

The rearrangement uses TRBV21-1 and TRBJ1-3; the table's TRBD1 call for D was not verified on the DNA. TRBV21-1 is described as a pseudogene. The CDR3 has 19 amino acids. The CDR3 sequence is CASSKKKRGTDISGNTIYF. The CDR3 DNA is TGTGCCAGCAGCAAGAAAAAAAGGGGGACAGATATCTCTGGAAACACCATATATTTT.

The V and J genes are TRBV5-1 and TRBJ1-4; 7 bases line up with TRBD1. The CDR3 covers 17 residues. Germline lookup yields CDR1 SGHRS and CDR2 YFSETQ. V trimming: 4 bases; J trimming: 5 bases; junction bases outside the gene matches: 14. CDR3 in DNA: TGCGCCAGCAGCCCTCCGGACAGGTCAGACAACAATGAAAAACTGTTTTTT. Protein: CASSPPDRSDNNEKLFF.

This chain joins TRBV11-2 and TRBJ2-5; no definite D call. V lost 1 base, J lost 4 bases, and 4 bases lay in between. This CDR3 has 12 residues. Germline values: CDR1 SGHAT, CDR2 FQNNGV. The CDR3, as DNA: TGTGCCAGCAGCTTAGCCAGAGAGACCCAGTACTTC. Its protein product is CASSLARETQYF.

V and J are TRBV7-2 and TRBJ2-2, with D perhaps TRBD1 (5 bases). CDR1 and CDR2 (germline): SGHTA, FQGNSA. The CDR3 runs 13 residues. Trimming shortened V by 5 bases and J by 4 bases, and 8 bases separated the two germline ends. The CDR3 DNA sequence: TGTGCCAGCAGCACAGGTTTCACCGGGGAGCTGTTTTTT. As protein: CASSTGFTGELFF.

This clone has only one observation. This chain uses TRBV19 with TRBJ1-5; D gene unclear. Trimming shortened V by 6 bases and J by 3 bases, and 6 bases separated the two germline ends. CDR3 length equals 12 residues. Per the germline V gene, CDR1 is LNHDA and CDR2 is SQIVND (reference sequence). The CDR3 protein is CASSLPNQPQHF. CDR3 nucleotide sequence: TGTGCCAGTAGCCTCCCCAATCAGCCCCAGCATTTT.

This sequence joins TRBV5-4 and TRBJ2-4, with D possibly being TRBD2 (5 bases). Germline V gene sequence: CDR1 SGHNT, CDR2 YYREEE (reference sequence). This CDR3 is 16 amino acids long. V was clipped by 3 bases and J by 5 bases, with 18 bases between them. The CDR3 is CASSSPGRERQNIQYF. The CDR3 DNA reads as TGTGCCAGCAGCTCCCCGGGTCGGGAACGCCAAAACATTCAGTACTTC. Based on the CDR3 plus reference TRBV5-4 and TRBJ2-4, the full variable domain is ETGVTQSPTHLIKTRGQQVTLRCSSQSGHNTVSWYQQALGQGPQFIFQYYREEENGRGNFPPRFSGLQFPNYSSELNVNALELDDSALYLCASSSPGRERQNIQYFGAGTRLSVL.

The chain combines TRBV7-9 with TRBJ2-5; D may be TRBD2 (6 bases). CDR3 length equals 14 residues. The V end lost 2 bases, the J end lost 5 bases, and 12 bases lay between the germline ends. Germline V gene sequence: CDR1 SEHNR, CDR2 FQNEAQ (reference sequence). Written as DNA, the CDR3 is TGTGCCAGCAGCTTACCGGGACTTCCGGAGACCCAGTACTTC. Amino acid sequence: CASSLPGLPETQYF.

The CDR3 loop is CASGETNYGYTF. In DNA, the CDR3 is TGTGCCAGCGGGGAGACTAACTATGGCTACACCTTC. The chain couples TRBV6-5 to TRBJ1-2; D unresolved. The CDR3 loop spans 12 amino acids. The germline V and J ends were trimmed by 8 bases and 0 bases, with 7 bases remaining between them. CDR1 and CDR2 (germline): MNHEY, SVGAGI.

This clone is deemed medium-sized. The chain has TRBV4-2 and TRBJ2-3, with TRBD2 identical over 14 bases. The CDR3 runs 16 residues. From germline, CDR1 is LGHNA and CDR2 YNFKEQ. After removal of 4 bases from V and 4 bases from J, the junction contained 4 bases not matched to a gene. This CDR3 reads CASSPTSGGGADTQYF. The CDR3 DNA sequence: TGTGCCAGCAGCCCGACTAGCGGGGGGGGAGCAGATACGCAGTATTTT.

The chain joins TRBV4-1 to TRBJ1-2, with 7 bases aligning to TRBD1. The CDR3 is 16 residues long. Germline assignment: CDR1 MGHRA and CDR2 YSYEKL. V shed 2 bases, J shed 8 bases, and the junction held 14 bases outside the gene matches. The CDR3: CASSQNSRRGRRGYTF. The CDR3 DNA reads as TGCGCCAGCAGCCAAAATTCCCGGAGGGGGCGCAGGGGCTACACCTTC.

For this clone: Other DNA sequences in this specimen translate into the identical CDR3. The chain couples TRBV7-2 to TRBJ1-5, with D uncertain. Germline-derived CDR1 and CDR2 are SGHTA and FQGNSA. The V end lost 5 bases, the J end lost 3 bases, and 5 bases lay between the germline ends. CDR3 size: 12 residues. The CDR3 sequence is CASSPFNQPQHF. CDR3 DNA: TGTGCCAGCAGCCCCTTCAATCAGCCCCAGCATTTT.

The V and J genes are TRBV6-5 and TRBJ2-7; 9 positions match TRBD1. V was clipped by 6 bases and J by 5 bases; unmatched bases: 5. This CDR3 region has 13 residues. CDR1 MNHEY and CDR2 SVGAGI come from the germline V gene. Written as DNA, the CDR3 is TGTGCCAGCAGCAGGGACAGGGTGGACGAGCAGTACTTC. This encodes CASSRDRVDEQYF.